This T cell receptor (beta chain) was sequenced for a study of metastatic and nonmetastatic thyroid tumors. Each patient went into thyroid surgery without having received any treatment. The CDR3 is 15 amino acids. Trimming left V 7 bases short and J 4 bases short, with 20 bases between. Per the germline V gene, CDR1 is MNHEY and CDR2 is SVGEGT. Via MiXCR, TCRdb re-called the PCR reads. The table lists around 50,000 clones, roughly 30% of them singletons. This receptor was obtained from a female donor with papillary thyroid cancer or a benign thyroid nodule (not recorded which). Some clones in this sample may be carry-over from other donors' samples. The chain recombines TRBV6-2 or TRBV6-3 with TRBJ2-7; possibly TRBD1 or TRBD2 for D (5 bases each). Sequencing was carried out using blood. The CDR3 region has the DNA TGTGCCAGCAATACCTTGGGACGGTCTTCTTACGAGCAGTACTTC. It codes for CASNTLGRSSYEQYF.